These 17 T cell receptor beta chains came from one sample sequenced in a study of cytomegalovirus exposure and HLA in healthy donors. PCR primers comprised 60 Vbeta and 13 Jbeta primers. The repertoire was sequenced with immunoSEQ multiplex PCR; TCRdb's copy has only in-frame clones and lacks some. The listing records roughly 51,000 clones. Sequencing was done on a sample of PBMCs. Receptor source: a male donor in good health and CMV-seropositive.

This chain links TRBV28 with TRBJ1-5; TRBD1 agrees at 8 bases. This CDR3 has 18 amino acids. Germline V gives CDR1 MDHEN, CDR2 SYDVKM. V gave up 0 bases and J gave up 0 bases; unmatched junction bases: 7. CDR3 sequence reads: CASSLWQGASYSNQPQHF. DNA for the CDR3: TGTGCCAGCAGTTTATGGCAGGGGGCCTCTTATAGCAATCAGCCCCAGCATTTT. Based on the CDR3 plus reference TRBV28 and TRBJ1-5, the full variable domain is DVKVTQSSRYLVKRTGEKVFLECVQDMDHENMFWYRQDPGLGLRLIYFSYDVKMKEKGDIPEGYSVSREKKERFSLILESASTNQTSMYLCASSLWQGASYSNQPQHFGDGTRLSIL.

The rearrangement links TRBV27 to TRBJ2-1; 10 nucleotides agree with TRBD1. After removal of 3 bases from V and 8 bases from J, the junction contained 10 bases not matched to a gene. The CDR3 loop spans 16 amino acids. CDR1 is MNHEY, CDR2 SMNVEV, per germline (reference sequence). The CDR3 DNA follows: TGTGCCAGCAGTTTGGTGGCGACAGGGGGCATGGATGAGCAGTTCTTC. Amino acids: CASSLVATGGMDEQFF.

V usage is TRBV27 and J usage is TRBJ2-5, with 12 bases that match TRBD2. The V gene's germline CDR1 is MNHEY and CDR2 SMNVEV (reference sequence). The trim removed 6 bases at V and 2 bases at J, leaving 4 bases unmatched. This CDR3 has 15 residues. The CDR3 loop reads CASRRGTSGQETQYF. As DNA, the CDR3 is TGTGCCAGCAGGAGGGGGACTAGCGGGCAAGAGACCCAGTACTTC.

This chain uses TRBV7-9 with TRBJ1-1; D not resolved. Germline V lookup: CDR1 SEHNR, CDR2 FQNEAQ (reference sequence). V lost 1 base to trimming and J lost 6 bases, with 9 bases between them. The CDR3 runs 13 residues. This CDR3 is CASSLGGGPEAFF. In nucleotides, the CDR3 is TGTGCCAGCAGCTTAGGGGGAGGGCCTGAAGCTTTCTTT. The full variable domain, its missing parts supplied by reference TRBV7-9 and TRBJ1-1, is DTGVSQNPRHKITKRGQNVTFRCDPISEHNRLYWYRQTLGQGPEFLTYFQNEAQLEKSRLLSDRFSAERPKGSFSTLEIQRTEQGDSAMYLCASSLGGGPEAFFGQGTRLTVV.

The chain has TRBV9 and TRBJ1-1; 7 positions match TRBD1. This CDR3 contains 15 residues. Germline values: CDR1 SGDLS, CDR2 YYNGEE. The ends lost 3 bases at V and 3 bases at J; junction bases unmatched: 8. The CDR3 loop is CASSGDRVRDTEAFF. The CDR3 DNA sequence: TGTGCCAGCAGCGGTGACAGGGTGAGGGACACTGAAGCTTTCTTT.

The J gene is TRBJ1-6, the V gene TRBV28, with 7 bases identical to TRBD1. Trimming at V came to 4 bases and at J to 5 bases, leaving 2 bases not matched to a gene. Germline loops: CDR1 MDHEN, CDR2 SYDVKM. The CDR3 is made up of 14 amino acids. The CDR3: CASSSQGDNSPLHF. CDR3 DNA: TGTGCCAGCAGTTCCCAGGGGGATAATTCACCCCTCCACTTT. Full variable domain (outside the CDR3, taken from reference TRBV28 and TRBJ1-6): DVKVTQSSRYLVKRTGEKVFLECVQDMDHENMFWYRQDPGLGLRLIYFSYDVKMKEKGDIPEGYSVSREKKERFSLILESASTNQTSMYLCASSSQGDNSPLHFGNGTRLTVT.

The chain employs TRBV20-1 and TRBJ1-2; D remains unclear. The V gene's germline CDR1 is DFQATT and CDR2 SNEGSKA (reference sequence). The CDR3 has 9 amino acids. With 6 bases removed from V and 8 bases from J, the gap between germline ends came to 7 bases. CDR3 DNA sequence: TGCAGTGCCGGGAGGGGCTACACCTTC. It encodes CSAGRGYTF.

The chain combines TRBV9 with TRBJ2-2; 8 bases agree with TRBD2. V was clipped by 3 bases and J by 4 bases; unmatched bases: 8. The CDR3 totals 16 residues. Germline V gives CDR1 SGDLS, CDR2 YYNGEE. In nucleotides, the CDR3 is TGTGCCAGCAGCGACGGTCCCGGGACTAGCACCGGGGAGCTGTTTTTT. The encoded protein is CASSDGPGTSTGELFF. The whole variable domain, remainder taken from reference TRBV9 and TRBJ2-2, is DSGVTQTPKHLITATGQRVTLRCSPRSGDLSVYWYQQSLDQGLQFLIQYYNGEERAKGNILERFSAQQFPDLHSELNLSSLELGDSALYFCASSDGPGTSTGELFFGEGSRLTVL.

The CDR3 DNA follows: TGTGCCAGCAGCACGGACGCCGGGACAGGGGCTAACTATGGCTACACCTTC. Amino acids: CASSTDAGTGANYGYTF. J is TRBJ1-2 and V is TRBV5-4, with TRBD1 matching over 10 bases. Trimming cost V 4 bases and J 0 bases; bases outside gene matches: 9. CDR3 length: 17 residues. Germline V lookup: CDR1 SGHNT, CDR2 YYREEE (reference sequence).

This chain links TRBV30 with TRBJ1-4; TRBD1 is a possible D gene (6 bases). Germline V gene sequence: CDR1 GTSNPN, CDR2 SVGIG (reference sequence). The CDR3 consists of 14 residues. V was trimmed by 2 bases and J by 5 bases, leaving 12 bases between them. Here the CDR3 reads CAWSRRGINEKLFF. CDR3 nucleotides: TGTGCCTGGAGTAGAAGGGGGATCAATGAAAAACTGTTTTTT.

The chain joins TRBV11-1 to TRBJ2-5, with 8 bases identical to TRBD1. The J call may be in error: the DNA end matches TRBJ2-7 better. The length of the CDR3 is 13 residues. Germline assignment: CDR1 SGHAT and CDR2 FQDESV (reference sequence). The CDR3 here is CASSRDRTYEQYF. CDR3 bases: TGTGCCAGCAGCCGGGACAGGACCTACGAGCAGTACTTC.

This chain links TRBV11-2 with TRBJ2-1; D is perhaps TRBD2 (6 bases). With 1 base removed from V and 10 bases from J, the gap between germline ends came to 11 bases. The CDR3 is 13 amino acids. The germline CDR1 and CDR2 sequences are SGHAT and FQNNGV. The CDR3 reads CASSLARAGEQFF. Here the CDR3 DNA reads TGTGCCAGCAGCTTAGCGAGGGCGGGGGAGCAGTTCTTC. The variable domain in full, with the rest retrieved from reference TRBV11-2 and TRBJ2-1, is EAGVAQSPRYKIIEKRQSVAFWCNPISGHATLYWYQQILGQGPKLLIQFQNNGVVDDSQLPKDRFSAERLKGVDSTLKIQPAKLEDSAVYLCASSLARAGEQFFGPGTRLTVL.

The V and J genes are TRBV6-1 and TRBJ2-7; 7 bases agree with TRBD2. Germline lookup yields CDR1 MNHNS and CDR2 SASEGT. The ends lost 8 bases at V and 1 base at J; junction bases unmatched: 8. CDR3 length equals 14 residues. The CDR3 loop is CASRLAPPSYEQYF. The CDR3 DNA reads as TGTGCCAGCCGACTAGCCCCTCCTTCCTACGAGCAGTACTTC.

The genes are TRBV2 and TRBJ2-3; 10 bases are shared with TRBD1. The CDR3 length is 15 residues. V lost 2 bases to trimming and J lost 3 bases; unmatched junction nucleotides: 2. The germline V gene encodes CDR1 SNHLY and CDR2 FYNNEI. This CDR3 is CASSEPGQGTDTQYF. The CDR3 nucleotides read TGTGCCAGCAGTGAACCGGGACAGGGGACAGATACGCAGTATTTT.

CDR3 in DNA: TGCGCCAGCAGCCAAAACCGGGTCTCCAAAAACATTCAGTACTTC. It is translated as CASSQNRVSKNIQYF. The chain carries TRBV4-3 and TRBJ2-4; D gene unclear. CDR3 size: 15 residues. The V and J ends lost 2 bases and 2 bases respectively, with 10 bases between them. Germline V gene sequence: CDR1 LGHNA, CDR2 YSLEER.

This chain joins TRBV7-9 and TRBJ2-7; a possible D gene is TRBD2 (6 bases). The CDR3 contains 15 residues. Trimming took 4 bases from V and 7 from J, leaving 20 bases between them. Germline CDR1 SEHNR, CDR2 FQNEAQ (reference sequence). Written as DNA, the CDR3 is TGTGCCAGCAGCTCCCCGGACGGGGGTTACGAGGAGCAGTACTTC. It encodes CASSSPDGGYEEQYF. Looking up the rest from reference TRBV7-9 and TRBJ2-7 gives the full variable domain: DTGVSQNPRHKITKRGQNVTFRCDPISEHNRLYWYRQTLGQGPEFLTYFQNEAQLEKSRLLSDRFSAERPKGSFSTLEIQRTEQGDSAMYLCASSSPDGGYEEQYFGPGTRLTVT.

The chain combines TRBV7-2 with TRBJ1-3; 8 nucleotides align to TRBD1. Germline CDR1 SGHTA, CDR2 FQGNSA. This CDR3 has 15 amino acids. With V trimmed by 5 bases and J by 0 bases, 3 bases remained unmatched. CDR3 bases: TGTGCCAGCAGCGCGACAGGGGTCTCTGGAAACACCATATATTTT. It specifies CASSATGVSGNTIYF.